This is a list of T cell receptor beta chains from one sample in a study of response to subunit inactivated influenza vaccine. TCRdb re-derived calls from the RT-PCR reads in MiXCR, one entry per CDR3 protein. The sample carries about 480,000 distinct CDR3 sequences, 10% to 15% recorded once. Sequencing used PBMCs from blood, obtained roughly 45 days after vaccination. All receptors come from a man in his forties or fifties who received an inactivated influenza vaccine. Each CDR3 is given with its conserved first and last residue. D genes are given only for firm matches. The size of a clone is reported for some rows only, either as once, few or many, or as a class for expanded clones.

few	TRBV4-2	16	TRBJ1-2	TRBD1	TGTGCCAGCAGCCTGCGGCAGGGGGCCTCCTCTTATGGCTACACCTTC	CASSLRQGASSYGYTF
few	TRBV11-2	14	TRBJ1-1	NA	TGTGCCAGCAGCTTAGAAGGGATGGGCACTGAAGCTTTCTTT	CASSLEGMGTEAFF
NA	TRBV5-1	16	TRBJ2-3	TRBD1	TGCGCCAGCAGCCTGGAACCGGGACAGGGGAGGGATACGCAGTATTTT	CASSLEPGQGRDTQYF
few	TRBV20-1	13	TRBJ1-5	TRBD1	TGCAGTGCTAGCGCGACAGGGGCCCAGCCCCAGCATTTT	CSASATGAQPQHF
few	TRBV6-2/TRBV6-3	13	TRBJ1-1	NA	TGTGCCAGCAGGCTGGGTCCTGGCACTGAAGCTTTCTTT	CASRLGPGTEAFF
NA	TRBV11-2	15	TRBJ2-4	NA	TGTGCCAGCAGCTCCTTCGTTGAGGGCAAAAACATTCAGTACTTC	CASSSFVEGKNIQYF
NA	TRBV7-2	14	TRBJ2-4	NA	TGTGCCAGCAGCTTTGGGTATCCCAAAAACATTCAGTACTTC	CASSFGYPKNIQYF
NA	TRBV2	17	TRBJ2-1	TRBD2	TGTGCCAGCAGTGTGGGTGCAAGCGGGAGCTCCTACAATGAGCAGTTCTTC	CASSVGASGSSYNEQFF
NA	TRBV4-3	17	TRBJ2-2	NA	TGCGCCAGCGGATCAGACTCGGTCAGGTCGAACACCGGGGAGCTGTTTTTT	CASGSDSVRSNTGELFF
many	TRBV10-3	15	TRBJ1-1	TRBD1	TGTGCCATCAGGGGCTGGGGACAGGGGAACACTGAAGCTTTCTTT	CAIRGWGQGNTEAFF
NA	TRBV29-1	13	TRBJ2-7	NA	TGCAGCGTTGAAGGACAGAGTGCGTACGAGCAGTACTTC	CSVEGQSAYEQYF
many	TRBV10-3	14	TRBJ2-2	NA	TGTGCCATCAGTGAGGACAGAAACACCGGGGAGCTGTTTTTT	CAISEDRNTGELFF
few	TRBV20-1	15	TRBJ2-1	NA	TGCAGTGCCGCGCCTCGGGGGAGCTCCTACAATGAGCAGTTCTTC	CSAAPRGSSYNEQFF
NA	TRBV5-8	15	TRBJ1-1	NA	TGTGCCAGCAGCTTGGAACTCGTAAGGGCGCTCGGGGCTTTCTTT	CASSLELVRALGAFF
many	TRBV5-1	13	TRBJ2-1	TRBD1	TGCGCCAGCAGCTTGGGACAGGGCGGTGAGCAGTTCTTC	CASSLGQGGEQFF
NA	TRBV6-5	15	TRBJ2-5	NA	TGTGCCAGCAGTTACTCGGGAGGAGCTGCGGAGACCCAGTACTTC	CASSYSGGAAETQYF
few	TRBV16	13	TRBJ1-2	NA	TGTGCCAGCAGCCAATGGGTTCTGGATGGCTACACCTTC	CASSQWVLDGYTF
many	TRBV12-3/TRBV12-4	13	TRBJ2-7	NA	TGTGCCAGCAGTTTAAGGGGTAGGGTCGAGCAGTACTTC	CASSLRGRVEQYF
few	TRBV4-1	16	TRBJ2-1	TRBD2	TGCGCCAGCAGCCCGGGGCCTAGCGGGCGTTACAATGAGCAGTTCTTC	CASSPGPSGRYNEQFF
many	TRBV5-1	14	TRBJ2-1	TRBD2	TGCGCCAGCAGCCGGCGGGGGGCAGAGAATGAGCAGTTCTTC	CASSRRGAENEQFF
many	TRBV20-1	13	TRBJ2-1	NA	TGCAGTGCTAGAGGGCAGGGGGGATACGGGTCGATCTTC	CSARGQGGYGSIF
few	TRBV15	15	TRBJ2-5	NA	TGTGCCACCAGCAGAGCAGGGGAGGGGATGGAGACCCAGTACTTC	CATSRAGEGMETQYF
few	TRBV7-3	15	TRBJ2-6	NA	TGTGCCAGCAGCTTGACAGGAATTGGGGCCAACGTCCTGACTTTC	CASSLTGIGANVLTF
NA	TRBV15	16	TRBJ1-5	NA	TGTGCCACCAGCAGAGATAGGGCGACGATCAATCAGCCCCAGCATTTT	CATSRDRATINQPQHF
few	TRBV20-1	16	TRBJ2-1	TRBD1	TGCAGTGCAACCCGGGACAGGGGAATCTCCTACAATGAGCAGTTCTTC	CSATRDRGISYNEQFF
NA	TRBV6-5	13	TRBJ1-2	NA	TGTGCCAGCAGTTACTCGACCTTCTATGGCTACACCTTC	CASSYSTFYGYTF
few	TRBV19	15	TRBJ1-1	NA	TGTGCCAGTAGTACCCCCGACAGGAAGAACACTGAAGCTTTCTTT	CASSTPDRKNTEAFF
many	TRBV20-1	17	TRBJ2-6	TRBD1	TGCAGTGCTAGGGGGACAGGGACTGACTCTGGGGCCAACGTCCTGACTTTC	CSARGTGTDSGANVLTF
few	TRBV7-9	14	TRBJ2-1	TRBD1	TGTGCCAGCAGCTCGCTAAACACAGGGGATGAGCAGTTCTTC	CASSSLNTGDEQFF
many	TRBV3-1	14	TRBJ1-2	NA	TGTGCCAGCAGCCAAGGATCAAGGGACTATGGCTACACCTTC	CASSQGSRDYGYTF
few	TRBV29-1	12	TRBJ2-5	NA	TGCAGCGTTGGGGCTTTTGGAGAGACCCAGTACTTC	CSVGAFGETQYF
many	TRBV28	14	TRBJ2-7	TRBD2	TGTGCCAGCATGGAGGAGCGGGAGGGTGGTGAGCAGTACTTC	CASMEEREGGEQYF
few	TRBV2	15	TRBJ1-5	NA	TGTGCCAGCAGTCCCTTGATAGGGATCGCTCAGCCCCAGCATTTT	CASSPLIGIAQPQHF
few	TRBV5-1	14	TRBJ2-1	TRBD1	TGCGCCAGCAGCCTTACCGGGACAGGGGGAAAACAGTTCTTC	CASSLTGTGGKQFF
few	TRBV21-1	14	TRBJ1-2	NA	TGTGCCAGCAGCAATGCGCCCGCCAACTATGGCTACACCTTC	CASSNAPANYGYTF
many	TRBV2	13	TRBJ2-1	NA	TGTGCCAGCAACCCTGGGGCCACCAATGAGCAGTTCTTC	CASNPGATNEQFF